One and the same sample provided the 26 T cell receptor beta chains below, sequenced in a study of blood T cell repertoires in COVID-19. Assay: immunoSEQ multiplex PCR; the TCRdb copy retains only in-frame clones and omits some. The sample holds 300,000 to 350,000 clones; roughly 87% are singletons and the top ten take under 5%. Material: peripheral blood. Receptors were obtained from a woman in her fifties or sixties with COVID-19, enrolled during active disease.

The chain has TRBV6-5 and TRBJ1-1, with TRBD1 as a possible D gene (5 bases). This CDR3 spans 13 amino acids. Trimming left V 7 bases short and J 4 bases short, with 13 bases between. Per germline, CDR1 MNHEY and CDR2 SVGAGI. CDR3 loop: CASISSRATEAFF. For the CDR3, the DNA is TGTGCCAGCATTAGCTCCAGGGCCACTGAAGCTTTCTTT.

The chain couples TRBV5-1 to TRBJ1-2, with D tentatively TRBD1 (6 bases). Trimming took 4 bases from V and 9 from J, leaving 19 bases between them. The CDR3 is 14 amino acids. CDR1 SGHRS and CDR2 YFSETQ come from the germline V gene. CDR3 loop: CASSRILGGKRYTF. The CDR3 DNA is TGCGCCAGCAGCAGGATCTTAGGGGGAAAGCGCTACACCTTC. Using reference TRBV5-1 and TRBJ1-2 for the parts outside the CDR3, the full variable domain is KAGVTQTPRYLIKTRGQQVTLSCSPISGHRSVSWYQQTPGQGLQFLFEYFSETQRNKGNFPGRFSGRQFSNSRSEMNVSTLELGDSALYLCASSRILGGKRYTFGSGTRLTVV.

This clone came up once. The chain recombines TRBV9 with TRBJ2-2, with D tentatively TRBD1 (5 bases). Germline CDR1 and CDR2: SGDLS and YYNGEE. Trimming removed 1 base from V and 5 bases from J, with 12 bases in between. The CDR3 is made up of 15 amino acids. Here the CDR3 reads CASSVQGSETGELFF. CDR3 sequence (DNA): TGTGCCAGCAGCGTACAGGGATCGGAAACCGGGGAGCTGTTTTTT.

This chain connects TRBV6-5 to TRBJ2-5; D unclear. The CDR3 runs to 15 residues. V was clipped by 2 bases and J by 5 bases, with 15 bases between them. Per germline, CDR1 MNHEY and CDR2 SVGAGI. This chain's CDR3 is CASSYLGSTTETQYF. Here the CDR3 DNA reads TGTGCCAGCAGTTACCTGGGCAGCACCACGGAGACCCAGTACTTC.

The V and J genes are TRBV2 and TRBJ1-1; D not resolved. V was trimmed by 1 base and J by 1 base, leaving 10 bases between them. This CDR3 contains 15 residues. The germline V gene has CDR1 SNHLY and CDR2 FYNNEI. The CDR3 nucleotides read TGTGCCAGCAGTGAAGGTAACCCCGGGAACACTGAAGCTTTCTTT. Translated: CASSEGNPGNTEAFF.

This clone was seen a few times. The chain employs TRBV7-2 and TRBJ1-1, with D possibly being TRBD1 (6 bases). The CDR3 has 14 amino acids. From germline, CDR1 is SGHTA and CDR2 FQGNSA. The V end lost 1 base, the J end lost 6 bases, and 12 bases lay between the germline ends. CDR3 region: CASSLGQGRAEAFF. The CDR3 nucleotides are TGTGCCAGCAGCTTAGGGCAGGGGAGGGCTGAAGCTTTCTTT. Together with reference TRBV7-2 and TRBJ1-1, the CDR3 gives the full variable domain: GAGVSQSPSNKVTEKGKDVELRCDPISGHTALYWYRQSLGQGLEFLIYFQGNSAPDKSGLPSDRFSAERTGGSVSTLTIQRTQQEDSAVYLCASSLGQGRAEAFFGQGTRLTVV.

The chain has TRBV29-1 and TRBJ2-3; 10 nucleotides agree with TRBD2. The V segment lost 4 bases and the J segment 1 base; nucleotides outside the gene matches: 2. This CDR3 is 14 amino acids long. CDR1 and CDR2 (germline): SQVTM, ANQGSEA. The CDR3 spells CSVGTSGRTDTQYF. The CDR3 DNA follows: TGCAGCGTTGGGACTAGCGGACGCACAGATACGCAGTATTTT.

V usage is TRBV12-3 or TRBV12-4 and J usage is TRBJ2-1, with 9 nucleotides matching TRBD1. This CDR3 is built from 13 residues. The junction had 4 bases not matched to a gene; V was cut back by 6 bases and J by 7 bases. The CDR3 DNA sequence: TGTGCCAGCAGCCGGGACAGGGTGAATGAGCAGTTCTTC. As protein: CASSRDRVNEQFF.

The genes are TRBV7-9 and TRBJ2-2; D gene uncertain. Trimming stripped 0 bases from V and 7 bases from J, with 6 bases between. Germline values: CDR1 SEHNR, CDR2 FQNEAQ (reference sequence). The CDR3 spans 13 residues. DNA for the CDR3: TGTGCCAGCAGCTTAGCCGGTCTCGGGGAGCTGTTTTTT. The encoded protein is CASSLAGLGELFF.

A note on this clone: Other nucleotide sequences in the sample specify the same CDR3. CDR3 amino acids: CASSYRGDTEAFF. CDR3 in DNA: TGTGCCAGCAGTTACCGGGGAGACACTGAAGCTTTCTTT. The V and J genes are TRBV6-5 and TRBJ1-1; no definite D call. The CDR3 is 13 amino acids. Trimming stripped 2 bases from V and 3 bases from J, with 7 bases between. Germline-derived CDR1 and CDR2 are MNHEY and SVGAGI.

Only one count was recorded for this clone. The chain carries TRBV11-2 and TRBJ2-1; 8 positions agree with TRBD1. This CDR3 region has 16 residues. V lost 2 bases and J lost 0; bases outside the gene matches: 3. CDR1 is SGHAT, CDR2 FQNNGV, per germline. CDR3 bases: TGTGCCAGCAGCTTAAGTGACAGGGGCTCCTACAATGAGCAGTTCTTC. It encodes CASSLSDRGSYNEQFF.

This rearrangement joins TRBV6-6 to TRBJ2-7, with unresolved D. CDR1 and CDR2 (germline): MNHNY, SVGAGI (reference sequence). Deletions cut 2 bases from V and 0 bases from J, with 8 bases between. There are 14 residues in the CDR3. CDR3 region: CASSYEALSYEQYF. In nucleotides, the CDR3 is TGTGCCAGCAGTTACGAGGCCCTCTCCTACGAGCAGTACTTC.

The chain links TRBV5-6 to TRBJ1-4; the D gene is possibly TRBD1 (6 bases). The CDR3 runs 18 residues. Germline lookup yields CDR1 SGHDT and CDR2 YYEEEE. The V end lost 2 bases, the J end lost 1 base, and 18 bases lay between the germline ends. CDR3 in amino acids: CASSLFRGAYRTNEKLFF. The CDR3 DNA follows: TGTGCCAGCAGCTTATTCCGGGGGGCTTATCGAACTAATGAAAAACTGTTTTTT.

The chain uses TRBV18 and TRBJ2-7; D gene unclear. Germline CDR1 is KGHSH and CDR2 is LQKENI. Trimming cost V 1 base and J 2 bases, with 12 bases left between them. The length of the CDR3 is 15 residues. CDR3 in DNA: TGTGCCAGCTCACCACTTGAAACGAACACCTACGAGCAGTACTTC. This encodes CASSPLETNTYEQYF.

The chain has TRBV21-1 and TRBJ2-5; TRBD2 is taken as the D call from the table, unchecked against the DNA. TRBV21-1 is designated a pseudogene. The length of the CDR3 is 14 residues. CDR3 loop: CASSNWTQQETQYF. CDR3 bases: TGTGCCAGCAGCAATTGGACTCAGCAAGAGACCCAGTACTTC.

This chain links TRBV6-5 with TRBJ1-1; 7 positions match TRBD1. V was pared by 7 bases and J by 6 bases, with 11 bases of the junction left unmatched. Germline CDR1 MNHEY, CDR2 SVGAGI. CDR3 length: 14 amino acids. Here the CDR3 reads CASIGSRDSSEAFF. DNA of the CDR3: TGTGCCAGCATCGGAAGCCGGGACAGCTCTGAAGCTTTCTTT.

The chain carries TRBV4-1 and TRBJ2-1; the D gene is possibly TRBD2 (7 bases). The V gene's germline CDR1 is MGHRA and CDR2 YSYEKL. CDR3 length: 16 amino acids. The V end lost 4 bases, the J end lost 5 bases, and 18 bases lay between the germline ends. The chain's CDR3 is CASSPEGGADDNEQFF. CDR3 in DNA: TGCGCCAGCAGCCCAGAGGGGGGGGCAGATGACAATGAGCAGTTCTTC.

In its sample, this clone was seen a few times. The sample holds other DNA sequences that translate to the same CDR3. This chain joins TRBV6-5 and TRBJ1-2; no firm D call. This CDR3 is 13 amino acids long. The ends were cut back, 2 bases at V and 4 bases at J, with 8 bases in the middle. In germline, CDR1 is MNHEY, CDR2 SVGAGI. The CDR3 sequence is CASSYGQIYGYTF. Written as DNA, the CDR3 is TGTGCCAGCAGTTACGGCCAGATCTATGGCTACACCTTC.

The J gene is TRBJ1-5, the V gene TRBV19, with 7 bases matching TRBD1. With V trimmed by 5 bases and J by 0 bases, 13 bases remained unmatched. The CDR3 has 18 residues. The V gene's germline CDR1 is LNHDA and CDR2 SQIVND (reference sequence). CDR3 residues: CASSPSRPGQRSNQPQHF. CDR3 sequence (DNA): TGTGCCAGTAGTCCCTCCCGGCCGGGACAGCGTAGCAATCAGCCCCAGCATTTT.

The chain employs TRBV19 and TRBJ1-1; 9 positions agree with TRBD1. CDR3 length: 15 amino acids. Trimming took 6 bases from V and 1 from J; bases not matched to a gene: 6. Germline CDR1 and CDR2: LNHDA and SQIVND (reference sequence). The CDR3 coding sequence is TGTGCCAGTAGCCGGACAGGGGCGCGGAACACTGAAGCTTTCTTT. It yields the protein CASSRTGARNTEAFF. Full variable domain (rest looked up from reference TRBV19 and TRBJ1-1): DGGITQSPKYLFRKEGQNVTLSCEQNLNHDAMYWYRQDPGQGLRLIYYSQIVNDFQKGDIAEGYSVSREKKESFPLTVTSAQKNPTAFYLCASSRTGARNTEAFFGQGTRLTVV.

V gene TRBV7-2 combines with J gene TRBJ1-3, with D tentatively TRBD1 (5 bases). CDR1 and CDR2 from the germline V gene are SGHTA and FQGNSA. The CDR3 runs to 15 residues. Trimming left V 3 bases short and J 2 bases short, with 11 bases between. The CDR3 DNA is TGTGCCAGCAGCTTTATCAGGGCCGCTGGAAACACCATATATTTT. The encoded protein is CASSFIRAAGNTIYF. Full variable domain (rest looked up from reference TRBV7-2 and TRBJ1-3): GAGVSQSPSNKVTEKGKDVELRCDPISGHTALYWYRQSLGQGLEFLIYFQGNSAPDKSGLPSDRFSAERTGGSVSTLTIQRTQQEDSAVYLCASSFIRAAGNTIYFGEGSWLTVV.

V gene TRBV6-5 combines with J gene TRBJ1-1, with a weak D call TRBD1 (5 bases). Germline lookup yields CDR1 MNHEY and CDR2 SVGAGI. V lost 7 bases and J 8 bases, leaving 14 bases between the germline ends. There are 12 residues in the CDR3. CDR3 nucleotides: TGTGCCAGCATTCTTGACAGTCAAGAAGCTTTCTTT. Translated, it gives CASILDSQEAFF.

This chain connects TRBV11-2 to TRBJ2-3; possibly TRBD2 for D (5 bases). V lost 3 bases and J lost 4, with 11 bases in between. The germline V gene has CDR1 SGHAT and CDR2 FQNNGV. This CDR3 region has 14 residues. In nucleotides, the CDR3 is TGTGCCAGCAGCTTCAGCCTAGCTGCAGATACGCAGTATTTT. This sequence encodes CASSFSLAADTQYF.

In this sample, this clone turned up a few times. The gene calls are TRBV7-9 and TRBJ2-5; 7 bases align to TRBD1. This CDR3 has 15 residues. Trimming took 3 bases from V and 5 from J; bases not matched to a gene: 9. The V gene's germline CDR1 is SEHNR and CDR2 FQNEAQ (reference sequence). For the CDR3, the DNA is TGTGCCAGCAGCTTGGAACAGGGGTCTCGGGAGACCCAGTACTTC. Translating gives CASSLEQGSRETQYF.

The chain employs TRBV7-8 and TRBJ2-3; the match to TRBD2 covers 10 bases. V trimming: 5 bases; J trimming: 3 bases; junction bases outside the gene matches: 8. Germline-derived CDR1 and CDR2 are SGHVS and FQNEAQ. This CDR3 is built from 16 residues. DNA for the CDR3: TGTGCCAGCAGCGGCAGGACTAGCGGAAAAACAGATACGCAGTATTTT. It is translated as CASSGRTSGKTDTQYF.

The V call is TRBV5-1, the J call TRBJ1-6; tentatively, D is TRBD1 (6 bases). This CDR3 comprises 15 residues. Germline assignment: CDR1 SGHRS and CDR2 YFSETQ. V lost 3 bases and J lost 3, with 10 bases in between. DNA for the CDR3: TGCGCCAGCAGCTCTGGACAGCACTATAATTCACCCCTCCACTTT. It yields the protein CASSSGQHYNSPLHF.